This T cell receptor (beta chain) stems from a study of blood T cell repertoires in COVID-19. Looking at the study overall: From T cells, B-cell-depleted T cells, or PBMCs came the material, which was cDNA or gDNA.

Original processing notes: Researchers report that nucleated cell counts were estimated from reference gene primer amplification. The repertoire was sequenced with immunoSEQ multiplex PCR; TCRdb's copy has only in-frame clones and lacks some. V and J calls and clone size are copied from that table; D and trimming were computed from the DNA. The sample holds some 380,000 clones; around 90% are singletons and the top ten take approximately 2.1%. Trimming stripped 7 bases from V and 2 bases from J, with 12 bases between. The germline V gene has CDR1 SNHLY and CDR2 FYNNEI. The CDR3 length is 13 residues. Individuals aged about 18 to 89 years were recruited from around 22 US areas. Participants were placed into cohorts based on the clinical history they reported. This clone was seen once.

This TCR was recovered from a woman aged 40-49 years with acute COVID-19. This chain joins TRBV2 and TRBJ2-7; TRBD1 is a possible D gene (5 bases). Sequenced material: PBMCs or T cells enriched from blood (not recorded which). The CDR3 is CASKGQAAYEQYF. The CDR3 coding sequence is TGTGCCAGCAAGGGGCAGGCTGCCTACGAGCAGTACTTC.